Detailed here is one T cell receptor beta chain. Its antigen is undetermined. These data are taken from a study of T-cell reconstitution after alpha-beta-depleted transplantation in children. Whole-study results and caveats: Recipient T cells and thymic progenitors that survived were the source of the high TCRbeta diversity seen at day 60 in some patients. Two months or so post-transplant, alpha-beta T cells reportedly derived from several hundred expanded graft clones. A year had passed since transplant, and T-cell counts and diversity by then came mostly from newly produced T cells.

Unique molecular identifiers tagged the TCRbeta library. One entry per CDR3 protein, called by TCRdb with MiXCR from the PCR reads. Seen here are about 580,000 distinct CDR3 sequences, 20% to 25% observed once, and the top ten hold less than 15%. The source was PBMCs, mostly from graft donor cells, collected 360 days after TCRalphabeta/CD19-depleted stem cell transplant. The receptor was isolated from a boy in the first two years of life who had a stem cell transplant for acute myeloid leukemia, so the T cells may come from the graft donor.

The CDR3 DNA reads TGTGCCAGCAGCTTTAGTGGGGCTGGGGCCAACGTCCTGACTTTC. It codes for CASSFSGAGANVLTF. The chain employs TRBV7-3 and TRBJ2-6; D uncertain. V gave up 3 bases and J gave up 2 bases, with 8 bases separating them. The CDR3 is 15 residues long. CDR1 SGHTA and CDR2 FQGTGA come from the germline V gene.